The 18 T cell receptor beta chains below all came from one sample that was sequenced in a study of CXCR3-negative and CXCR3-positive naive CD8 T cells. Study-wide points: CXCR3-negative naive cells had less hydrophobic TRB CDR3s than did CXCR3-positive naive cells.

Antigens of these TCRs are unknown. 5' RACE with UMI labels generated the TRB cDNA libraries. From the 5' RACE reads, TCRdb lists one entry per CDR3 protein and no DNA. Its listing shows 150,000 or so distinct CDR3 sequences. Sequences were obtained from naive CXCR3+ CD8+ T cells from blood. Subset described: CD45RO-CCR7+CD27+CD95- naive CD8+ T cells expressing CXCR3 (TNR3+). These receptors were collected from a human donor in good health. Some clones in this sample may be carry-over from other donors' samples.

The gene calls are TRBV4-3 and TRBJ1-1; no DNA is available, so the TRBD1 call from TCRdb remains unchecked. CDR1 and CDR2 from the germline V gene are LGHNA and YSLEER. The CDR3 runs 16 residues. CDR3 region: CASSQEGQGVNTEAFF.

The chain couples TRBV28 to TRBJ2-3; the D call from TCRdb, TRBD1, cannot be confirmed without DNA. CDR3 size: 14 residues. Per the germline V gene, CDR1 is MDHEN and CDR2 is SYDVKM. The CDR3 spells CASRMTGFTDTQYF. Combining the CDR3 with reference TRBV28 and TRBJ2-3 gives the whole variable domain DVKVTQSSRYLVKRTGEKVFLECVQDMDHENMFWYRQDPGLGLRLIYFSYDVKMKEKGDIPEGYSVSREKKERFSLILESASTNQTSMYLCASRMTGFTDTQYFGPGTRLTVL.

V usage is TRBV5-1 and J usage is TRBJ1-2; TCRdb lists TRBD1, though no DNA is available to test this call. Germline values: CDR1 SGHRS, CDR2 YFSETQ. There are 16 residues in the CDR3. This chain's CDR3 is CASSRGQNQANYGYTF.

This sequence joins TRBV9 and TRBJ1-5. CDR1 is SGDLS, CDR2 YYNGEE, per germline. The CDR3 covers 14 residues. The CDR3 region is CASSLSYSNQPQHF.

The V and J genes are TRBV27 and TRBJ1-1; the D gene TCRdb calls, TRBD1, cannot be checked with no DNA. The CDR3 runs 14 residues. CDR1 and CDR2 (germline): MNHEY, SMNVEV (reference sequence). This CDR3 is CASSFNGGNTEAFF.

The V gene is TRBV6-6, the J gene TRBJ2-6. The CDR3 has 17 amino acids. Germline CDR1 MNHNY, CDR2 SVGAGI (reference sequence). The CDR3 sequence: CASSHRPTVRRANVLTF.

The chain uses TRBV29-1 and TRBJ2-1; TCRdb proposes TRBD1, but this gene call is untestable without DNA. CDR1 and CDR2 from the germline V gene are SQVTM and ANQGSEA. The CDR3 is 16 amino acids. The CDR3: CSVEEGGTGAYNEQFF.

The gene calls are TRBV29-1 and TRBJ2-2. Germline CDR1 and CDR2: SQVTM and ANQGSEA. CDR3 length: 12 residues. CDR3 region: CSVLTNTGELFF.

V and J are TRBV29-1 and TRBJ2-1; the TCRdb D gene call, TRBD1, has no DNA to confirm it. CDR3 size: 12 residues. CDR1 and CDR2 (germline): SQVTM, ANQGSEA. The CDR3 protein is CSVGGGGREQFF.

The chain has TRBV7-8 and TRBJ2-7. The V gene's germline CDR1 is SGHVS and CDR2 FQNEAQ. This CDR3 has 11 amino acids. The CDR3 here is CASSDPYEQYF.

The chain links TRBV12-3 or TRBV12-4 to TRBJ1-1. This CDR3 is 12 amino acids long. CDR3 amino acids: CASSSSGREAFF.

The CDR3: CASSQDGQGISAFF. The V gene is TRBV4-2, the J gene TRBJ1-1; checking the TCRdb D call of TRBD1 is not possible without DNA. This CDR3 comprises 14 residues. CDR1 and CDR2 (germline): LGHNA, YNFKEQ.

V usage is TRBV7-6 and J usage is TRBJ1-1. The CDR3 has 13 residues. Germline lookup yields CDR1 SGHVS and CDR2 FNYEAQ. CDR3 sequence: CASSPWEDTEAFF. Complete variable domain (other parts from reference TRBV7-6 and TRBJ1-1): GAGVSQSPRYKVTKRGQDVALRCDPISGHVSLYWYRQALGQGPEFLTYFNYEAQQDKSGLPNDRFSAERPEGSISTLTIQRTEQRDSAMYRCASSPWEDTEAFFGQGTRLTVV.

The chain joins TRBV29-1 to TRBJ1-5. Germline V lookup: CDR1 SQVTM, CDR2 ANQGSEA. This CDR3 has 16 residues. CDR3 in amino acids: CSVEGSWEKCDQPQHF.

This sequence joins TRBV7-9 and TRBJ1-2. From germline, CDR1 is SEHNR and CDR2 FQNEAQ (reference sequence). The CDR3 sequence is 16 residues long. CDR3 sequence reads: CASSFSGLEGDYGYTF.

The J gene is TRBJ1-2, the V gene TRBV2. This CDR3 is 15 amino acids long. Germline V gene data show CDR1 as SNHLY and CDR2 as FYNNEI. This CDR3 is CASSDSAGSLLGYTF. Drawing the rest from reference TRBV2 and TRBJ1-2, the complete variable domain is EPEVTQTPSHQVTQMGQEVILRCVPISNHLYFYWYRQILGQKVEFLVSFYNNEISEKSEIFDDQFSVERPDGSNFTLKIRSTKLEDSAMYFCASSDSAGSLLGYTFGSGTRLTVV.

CDR3 loop: CASSPPRDIENIQYF. The V and J genes are TRBV28 and TRBJ2-4; lacking DNA, the TRBD1 call made by TCRdb goes unchecked. CDR3 length equals 15 residues. Germline V gives CDR1 MDHEN, CDR2 SYDVKM. Combining the CDR3 with reference TRBV28 and TRBJ2-4 gives the whole variable domain DVKVTQSSRYLVKRTGEKVFLECVQDMDHENMFWYRQDPGLGLRLIYFSYDVKMKEKGDIPEGYSVSREKKERFSLILESASTNQTSMYLCASSPPRDIENIQYFGAGTRLSVL.

The chain uses TRBV28 and TRBJ1-1. CDR1 and CDR2 from the germline V gene are MDHEN and SYDVKM. The length of the CDR3 is 14 residues. The CDR3: CASSFGSDGTEAFF. Full variable domain (rest looked up from reference TRBV28 and TRBJ1-1): DVKVTQSSRYLVKRTGEKVFLECVQDMDHENMFWYRQDPGLGLRLIYFSYDVKMKEKGDIPEGYSVSREKKERFSLILESASTNQTSMYLCASSFGSDGTEAFFGQGTRLTVV.